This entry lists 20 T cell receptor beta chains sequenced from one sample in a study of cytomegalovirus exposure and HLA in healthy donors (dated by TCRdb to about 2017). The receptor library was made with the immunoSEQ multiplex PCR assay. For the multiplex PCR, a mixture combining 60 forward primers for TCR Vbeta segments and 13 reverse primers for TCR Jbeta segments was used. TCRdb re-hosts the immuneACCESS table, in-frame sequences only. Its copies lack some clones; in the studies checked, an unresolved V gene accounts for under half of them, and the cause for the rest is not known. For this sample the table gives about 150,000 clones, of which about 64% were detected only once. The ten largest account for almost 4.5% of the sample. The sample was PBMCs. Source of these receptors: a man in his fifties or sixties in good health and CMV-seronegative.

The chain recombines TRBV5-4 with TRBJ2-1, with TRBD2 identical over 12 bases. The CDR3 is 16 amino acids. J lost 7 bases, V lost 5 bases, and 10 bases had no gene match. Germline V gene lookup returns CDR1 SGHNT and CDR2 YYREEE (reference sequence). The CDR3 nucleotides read TGTGCCAGCAGACACGACGGACTAGCGGGAAGGAATGAGCAGTTCTTC. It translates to CASRHDGLAGRNEQFF. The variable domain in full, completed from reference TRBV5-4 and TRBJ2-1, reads ETGVTQSPTHLIKTRGQQVTLRCSSQSGHNTVSWYQQALGQGPQFIFQYYREEENGRGNFPPRFSGLQFPNYSSELNVNALELDDSALYLCASRHDGLAGRNEQFFGPGTRLTVL.

The CDR3 loop is CASSRVGTGALYGYTF. CDR3 DNA sequence: TGCGCCAGCAGCCGGGTCGGGACAGGGGCCCTCTATGGCTACACCTTC. The genes are TRBV4-3 and TRBJ1-2, with 10 nucleotides matching TRBD1. The CDR3 spans 16 residues. The germline CDR1 and CDR2 sequences are LGHNA and YSLEER. Losses at the gene ends were 4 bases for V and 4 bases for J; bases not matched to a gene: 9.

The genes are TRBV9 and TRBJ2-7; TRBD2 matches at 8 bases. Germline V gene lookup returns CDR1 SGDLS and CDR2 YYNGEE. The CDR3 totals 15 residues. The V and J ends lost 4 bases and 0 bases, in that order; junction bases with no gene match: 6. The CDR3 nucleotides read TGTGCCAGCAGCTCAGATCTAGCGGGCTCCTACGAGCAGTACTTC. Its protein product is CASSSDLAGSYEQYF.

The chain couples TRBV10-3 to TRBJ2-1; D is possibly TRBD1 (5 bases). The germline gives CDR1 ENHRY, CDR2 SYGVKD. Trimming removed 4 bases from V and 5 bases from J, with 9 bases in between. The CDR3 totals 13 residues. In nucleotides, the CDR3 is TGTGCCATCAGTGTCGACAGACACAATGAGCAGTTCTTC. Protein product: CAISVDRHNEQFF.

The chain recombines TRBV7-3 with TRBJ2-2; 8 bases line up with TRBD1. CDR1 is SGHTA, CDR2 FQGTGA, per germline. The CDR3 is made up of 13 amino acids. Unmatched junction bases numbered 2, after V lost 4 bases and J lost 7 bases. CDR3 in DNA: TGTGCCAGCAGCTACACAGGGGGCGGGGAGCTGTTTTTT. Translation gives CASSYTGGGELFF. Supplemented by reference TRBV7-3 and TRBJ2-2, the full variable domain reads GAGVSQTPSNKVTEKGKYVELRCDPISGHTALYWYRQSLGQGPEFLIYFQGTGAADDSGLPNDRFFAVRPEGSVSTLKIQRTERGDSAVYLCASSYTGGGELFFGEGSRLTVL.

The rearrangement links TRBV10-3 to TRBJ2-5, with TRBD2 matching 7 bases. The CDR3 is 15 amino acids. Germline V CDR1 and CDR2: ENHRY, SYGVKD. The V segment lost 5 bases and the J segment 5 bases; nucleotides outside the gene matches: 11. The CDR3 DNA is TGTGCCATCAGTCGAGACACCGGGGAGGGGGAGACCCAGTACTTC. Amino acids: CAISRDTGEGETQYF.

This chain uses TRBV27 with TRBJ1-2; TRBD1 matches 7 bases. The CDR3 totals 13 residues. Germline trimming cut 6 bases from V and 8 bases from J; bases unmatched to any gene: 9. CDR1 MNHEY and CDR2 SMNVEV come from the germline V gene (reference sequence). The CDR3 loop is CASSQGQMNGYTF. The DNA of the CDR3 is TGTGCCAGCAGCCAGGGACAGATGAACGGCTACACCTTC.

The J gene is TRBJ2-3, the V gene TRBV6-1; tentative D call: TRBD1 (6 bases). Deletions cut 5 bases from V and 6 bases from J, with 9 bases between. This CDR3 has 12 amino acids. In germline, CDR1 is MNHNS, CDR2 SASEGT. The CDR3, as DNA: TGTGCCAGCAGTCCCACAGGGGATACGCAGTATTTT. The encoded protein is CASSPTGDTQYF.

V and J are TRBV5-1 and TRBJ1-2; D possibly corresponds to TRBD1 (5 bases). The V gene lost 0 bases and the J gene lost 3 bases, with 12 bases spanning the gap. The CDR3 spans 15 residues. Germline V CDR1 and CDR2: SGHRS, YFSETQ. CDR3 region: CASSLAEGSHYGYTF. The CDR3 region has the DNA TGCGCCAGCAGCTTGGCGGAGGGGTCCCACTATGGCTACACCTTC.

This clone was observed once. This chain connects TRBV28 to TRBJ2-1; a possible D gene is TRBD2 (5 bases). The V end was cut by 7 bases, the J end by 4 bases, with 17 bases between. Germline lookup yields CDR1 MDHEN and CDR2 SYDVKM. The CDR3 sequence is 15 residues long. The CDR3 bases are TGTGCCAGCAACGAGGGTACACCTGGGTACAATGAGCAGTTCTTC. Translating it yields CASNEGTPGYNEQFF.

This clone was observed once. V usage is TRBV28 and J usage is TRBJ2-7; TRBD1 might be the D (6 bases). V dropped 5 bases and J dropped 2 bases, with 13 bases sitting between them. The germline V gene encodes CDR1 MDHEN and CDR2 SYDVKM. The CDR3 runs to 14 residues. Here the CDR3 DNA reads TGTGCCAGCAGTGTATTACAGGGTCCCTACGAGCAGTACTTC. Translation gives CASSVLQGPYEQYF. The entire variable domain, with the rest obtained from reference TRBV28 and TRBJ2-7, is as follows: DVKVTQSSRYLVKRTGEKVFLECVQDMDHENMFWYRQDPGLGLRLIYFSYDVKMKEKGDIPEGYSVSREKKERFSLILESASTNQTSMYLCASSVLQGPYEQYFGPGTRLTVT.

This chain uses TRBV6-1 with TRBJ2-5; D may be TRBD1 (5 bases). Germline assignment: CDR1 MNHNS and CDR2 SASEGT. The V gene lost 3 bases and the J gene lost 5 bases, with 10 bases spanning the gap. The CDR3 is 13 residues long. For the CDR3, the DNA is TGTGCCAGCAGTGATCGGCCAGGGGAGACCCAGTACTTC. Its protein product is CASSDRPGETQYF.

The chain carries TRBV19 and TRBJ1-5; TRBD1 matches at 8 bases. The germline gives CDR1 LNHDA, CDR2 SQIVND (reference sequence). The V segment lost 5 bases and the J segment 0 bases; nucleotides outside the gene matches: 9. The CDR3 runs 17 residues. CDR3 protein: CASSPTTGAGSNQPQHF. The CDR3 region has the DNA TGTGCCAGTAGTCCAACGACAGGGGCTGGTAGCAATCAGCCCCAGCATTTT.

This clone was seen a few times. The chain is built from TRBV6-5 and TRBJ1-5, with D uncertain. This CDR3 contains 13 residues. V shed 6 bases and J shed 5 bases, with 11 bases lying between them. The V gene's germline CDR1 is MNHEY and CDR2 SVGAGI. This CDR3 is CASSPTEDQPQHF. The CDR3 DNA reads TGTGCCAGCAGCCCTACGGAGGATCAGCCCCAGCATTTT.

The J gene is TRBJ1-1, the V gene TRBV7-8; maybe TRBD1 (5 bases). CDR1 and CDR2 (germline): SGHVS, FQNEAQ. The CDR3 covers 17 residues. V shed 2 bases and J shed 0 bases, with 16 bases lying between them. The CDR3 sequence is CASSLKVAGWMNTEAFF. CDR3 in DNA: TGTGCCAGCAGCTTAAAGGTGGCAGGGTGGATGAACACTGAAGCTTTCTTT.

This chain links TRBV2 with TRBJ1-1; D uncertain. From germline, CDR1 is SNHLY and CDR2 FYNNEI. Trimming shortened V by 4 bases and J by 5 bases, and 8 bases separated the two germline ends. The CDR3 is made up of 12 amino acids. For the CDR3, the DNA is TGTGCCAGCAGTGCCACGGGTACTGAAGCTTTCTTT. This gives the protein CASSATGTEAFF.

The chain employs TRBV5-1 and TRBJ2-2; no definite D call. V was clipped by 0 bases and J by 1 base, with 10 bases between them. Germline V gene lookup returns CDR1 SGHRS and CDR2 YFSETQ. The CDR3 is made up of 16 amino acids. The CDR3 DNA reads TGCGCCAGCAGCTTGGCTCAGGTGGGGAACACCGGGGAGCTGTTTTTT. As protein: CASSLAQVGNTGELFF.

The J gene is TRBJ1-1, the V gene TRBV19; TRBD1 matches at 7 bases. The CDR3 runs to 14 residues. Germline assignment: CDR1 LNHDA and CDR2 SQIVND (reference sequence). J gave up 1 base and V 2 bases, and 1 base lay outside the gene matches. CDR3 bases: TGTGCCAGTAGTATAAACAGGGGGAACACTGAAGCTTTCTTT. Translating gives CASSINRGNTEAFF.

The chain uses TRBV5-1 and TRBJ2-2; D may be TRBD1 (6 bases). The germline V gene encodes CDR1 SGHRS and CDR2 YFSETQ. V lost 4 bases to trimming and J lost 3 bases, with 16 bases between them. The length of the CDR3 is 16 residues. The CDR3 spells CASSRVVTGYTGELFF. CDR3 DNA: TGCGCCAGCAGCCGAGTCGTGACAGGATACACCGGGGAGCTGTTTTTT.

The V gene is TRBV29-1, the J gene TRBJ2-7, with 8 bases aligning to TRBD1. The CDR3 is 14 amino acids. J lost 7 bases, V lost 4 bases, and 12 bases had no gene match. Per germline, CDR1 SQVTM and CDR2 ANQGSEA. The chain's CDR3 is CSVVHPDRALEQYF. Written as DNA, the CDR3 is TGCAGCGTTGTCCATCCGGACAGGGCTCTTGAGCAGTACTTC.